These 14 T cell receptor beta chains were all obtained from the same sample, sequenced in a study of blood T cells in healthy people across ages. A second PCR, run for about 7 to 12 cycles, used a sample-barcoded 5' primer plus a J-beta primer mix. TCRdb used MiXCR to reprocess the 5' RACE reads, holding one entry per CDR3 protein. The table has about 640,000 distinct CDR3 sequences, around 41% seen once. The specimen was blood. These receptor sequences come from a man at least 80 years old in good health.

This clonotype occurred a few times. The rearrangement uses TRBV11-3 and TRBJ2-3; 8 nucleotides agree with TRBD2. The CDR3 spans 12 residues. Germline assignment: CDR1 SGHNT and CDR2 YENEEA. Losses at the gene ends were 5 bases for V and 6 bases for J; bases not matched to a gene: 1. This CDR3 reads CASSREGDTQYF. CDR3 in DNA: TGTGCCAGCAGCCGGGAGGGGGATACGCAGTATTTT. Complete variable domain (other parts from reference TRBV11-3 and TRBJ2-3): EAGVVQSPRYKIIEKKQPVAFWCNPISGHNTLYWYLQNLGQGPELLIRYENEEAVDDSQLPKDRFSAERLKGVDSTLKIQPAELGDSAVYLCASSREGDTQYFGPGTRLTVL.

This chain links TRBV9 with TRBJ2-5, with D tentatively TRBD1 or TRBD2 (5 bases each). Germline V lookup: CDR1 SGDLS, CDR2 YYNGEE. Trimming took 0 bases from V and 5 from J, leaving 11 bases between them. The CDR3 totals 14 residues. CDR3 sequence: CASSVASGLETQYF. CDR3 DNA sequence: TGTGCCAGCAGCGTAGCTTCGGGGCTTGAGACCCAGTACTTC.

This rearrangement joins TRBV12-3 or TRBV12-4 to TRBJ1-4; D gene unclear. CDR3 length equals 14 residues. V was trimmed by 5 bases and J by 3 bases, leaving 10 bases between them. CDR3 protein: CASSIGGANEKLFF. CDR3 coding DNA: TGTGCCAGCAGTATTGGAGGTGCTAATGAAAAACTGTTTTTT.

The sample holds a few counts of this clonotype. V is TRBV20-1 and J is TRBJ2-1, with TRBD2 identical over 10 bases. This CDR3 contains 17 residues. Germline values: CDR1 DFQATT, CDR2 SNEGSKA (reference sequence). V lost 1 base and J lost 1; bases outside the gene matches: 7. The CDR3 bases are TGCAGTGCTAGAGGGGCTAGCGGGGGCCTTTCCTACAATGAGCAGTTCTTC. Its protein product is CSARGASGGLSYNEQFF.

In this sample, this clonotype turned up a few times. The rearrangement links TRBV6-1 to TRBJ2-3; D is undetermined. The germline CDR1 and CDR2 sequences are MNHNS and SASEGT. Trimming took off 0 bases at V and 5 bases at J, with 12 bases between the two ends. The CDR3 runs 15 residues. As DNA, the CDR3 is TGTGCCAGCAGTGAAGCGTTGGTGGGTGGAGATACGCAGTATTTT. Translating it yields CASSEALVGGDTQYF.

A few counts support this clonotype. The chain employs TRBV5-6 and TRBJ2-1, with 7 bases matching TRBD1. The trim removed 2 bases at V and 7 bases at J, leaving 18 bases unmatched. In germline, CDR1 is SGHDT, CDR2 YYEEEE. The CDR3 is 18 residues long. CDR3 protein: CASSFYESGTAKRNEQFF. CDR3 nucleotides: TGTGCCAGCAGCTTTTACGAGTCCGGGACAGCGAAACGTAATGAGCAGTTCTTC.

The table lists this clonotype with a few counts. This chain connects TRBV19 to TRBJ2-4, with TRBD1 identical over 12 bases. Judging by the DNA end, TRBJ2-7 fits better; the J call may be wrong. This CDR3 has 14 residues. Germline lookup yields CDR1 LNHDA and CDR2 SQIVND (reference sequence). In nucleotides, the CDR3 is TGTGCCAGTAGTTGGGGACAGGGGGCGAACGAGCAGTACTTC. Protein sequence: CASSWGQGANEQYF.

V and J are TRBV5-1 and TRBJ2-3; 14 bases agree with TRBD2. V lost 4 bases to trimming and J lost 4 bases; unmatched junction nucleotides: 8. This CDR3 spans 17 amino acids. The germline gives CDR1 SGHRS, CDR2 YFSETQ. CDR3 region: CASSVGTSGRLSDTQYF. CDR3 bases: TGCGCCAGCAGCGTGGGGACTAGCGGGAGACTGTCAGATACGCAGTATTTT.

This clonotype showed up just a few times. The chain joins TRBV6-1 to TRBJ2-3; D assignment may be TRBD1 or TRBD2 (5 bases each). V lost 7 bases, J lost 4 bases, and 15 bases lay in between. CDR1 and CDR2 from the germline V gene are MNHNS and SASEGT. CDR3 length equals 14 residues. CDR3 sequence reads: CASNTGPGPDTQYF. The CDR3 coding sequence is TGTGCCAGCAATACGGGACCAGGTCCAGATACGCAGTATTTT.

V and J are TRBV12-3 or TRBV12-4 and TRBJ1-6; TRBD1 matches 9 bases. V was pared by 6 bases and J by 7 bases, with 7 bases of the junction left unmatched. The CDR3 totals 15 residues. CDR3 nucleotide sequence: TGTGCCAGCAGCACCGGGACAGGGTACAATTCACCCCTCCACTTT. Amino acids: CASSTGTGYNSPLHF.

Ten or more counts support this clonotype. The chain couples TRBV7-2 to TRBJ2-3, with D tentatively TRBD2 (5 bases). Germline lookup yields CDR1 SGHTA and CDR2 FQGNSA. CDR3 length: 13 amino acids. Deletions cut 5 bases from V and 7 bases from J, with 13 bases between. CDR3 nucleotides: TGTGCCAGCAGCCCCGATCGGGAATATACGCAGTATTTT. This translates into CASSPDREYTQYF.

V is TRBV11-3 and J is TRBJ2-2; TRBD2 is a possible D gene (6 bases). V was clipped by 5 bases and J by 5 bases, with 9 bases between them. CDR3 length: 13 amino acids. CDR1 is SGHNT, CDR2 YENEEA, per germline. The CDR3 bases are TGTGCCAGCAGCACGCGGGGTACCGGGGAGCTGTTTTTT. It encodes CASSTRGTGELFF.

On this clonotype: A much larger clone lies a single base off, so this may be a read error. The J gene is TRBJ2-7, the V gene TRBV29-1; D possibly corresponds to TRBD2 (6 bases). V lost 8 bases and J 2 bases, leaving 19 bases between the germline ends. Germline V gene data show CDR1 as SQVTM and CDR2 as ANQGSEA. The CDR3 has 14 amino acids. The CDR3 sequence: CSIVFGGRTYEQYF. CDR3 nucleotide sequence: TGCAGCATTGTTTTTGGGGGGAGGACCTACGAGCAGTACTTC.

The chain links TRBV20-1 to TRBJ2-3; perhaps TRBD1 as D (6 bases). The CDR3 has 16 residues. Looked up from germline, CDR1 is DFQATT and CDR2 is SNEGSKA (reference sequence). V was shortened by 1 base and J by 0 bases, with 14 bases between the two germline ends. The CDR3 DNA is TGCAGTGCTAGAGTGCGTCAGGGGCCTAGCACAGATACGCAGTATTTT. Translating gives CSARVRQGPSTDTQYF.